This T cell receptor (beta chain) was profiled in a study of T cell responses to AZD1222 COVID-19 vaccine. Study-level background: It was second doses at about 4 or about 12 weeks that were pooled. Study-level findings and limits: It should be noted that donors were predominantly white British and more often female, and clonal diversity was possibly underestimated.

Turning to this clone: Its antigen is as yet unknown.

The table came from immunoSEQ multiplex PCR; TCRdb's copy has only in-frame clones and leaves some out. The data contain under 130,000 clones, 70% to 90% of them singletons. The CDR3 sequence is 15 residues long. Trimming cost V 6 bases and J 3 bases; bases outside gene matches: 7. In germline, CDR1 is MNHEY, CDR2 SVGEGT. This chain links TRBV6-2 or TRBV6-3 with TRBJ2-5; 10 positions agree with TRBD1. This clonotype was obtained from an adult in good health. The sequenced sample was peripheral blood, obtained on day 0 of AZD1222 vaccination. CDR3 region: CASSTGTGAEETQYF. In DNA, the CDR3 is TGTGCCAGCAGCACCGGGACAGGGGCTGAAGAGACCCAGTACTTC.